The 31 T cell receptor beta chains presented below share a single source sample, sequenced in a study of T cells in Graves' hyperthyroidism and ophthalmopathy. Amplified TCR beta CDR3 regions derived from RNA transcripts. Researchers ran a first-round RT-PCR on the TCR CDR3 using the HTBI primer set. MiXCR was run by TCRdb on the multiplex PCR reads, yielding one entry per CDR3 protein. The repertoire includes approximately 620,000 distinct CDR3 sequences, more than 15% of them detected once, and about 3.5% sits in the top ten. The sequencing sample was made of blood. The receptors were gathered from a woman aged 40 to 50 with Graves' ophthalmopathy.

This clonotype has only a few counts. The chain has TRBV6-1 and TRBJ2-2, with D tentatively TRBD1 (6 bases). V dropped 6 bases and J dropped 4 bases, with 21 bases sitting between them. CDR1 MNHNS and CDR2 SASEGT come from the germline V gene. The CDR3 runs 17 residues. For the CDR3, the DNA is TGTGCCAGCAGCATCCCCCAGGGGTTGAGTGGCACCGGGGAGCTGTTTTTT. This sequence encodes CASSIPQGLSGTGELFF.

The V and J genes are TRBV6-1 and TRBJ1-5; 7 bases align to TRBD1. The trim removed 5 bases at V and 2 bases at J, leaving 6 bases unmatched. The CDR3 totals 15 residues. The germline V gene encodes CDR1 MNHNS and CDR2 SASEGT. CDR3 sequence reads: CASSRAGQGNQPQHF. For the CDR3, the DNA is TGTGCCAGCAGTCGAGCTGGACAGGGCAATCAGCCCCAGCATTTT.

In this sample, this clonotype turned up many times. CDR3 amino acids: CASSLDPREADTQYF. Written as DNA, the CDR3 is TGCGCCAGCAGCTTGGACCCCAGGGAGGCAGATACGCAGTATTTT. The V call is TRBV5-1, the J call TRBJ2-3; D might be TRBD2 (6 bases). The CDR3 spans 15 residues. Between the trimmed V and J ends, which lost 0 bases and 4 bases, there was a span of 12 bases. Germline lookup yields CDR1 SGHRS and CDR2 YFSETQ.

This clonotype was observed many times. The V gene is TRBV3-1, the J gene TRBJ1-4; D remains unclear. CDR1 is LGHDT, CDR2 YNNKEL, per germline (reference sequence). The CDR3 covers 14 residues. The ends were cut back, 4 bases at V and 0 bases at J, with 6 bases in the middle. CDR3: CASSRLATNEKLFF. CDR3 DNA sequence: TGTGCCAGCAGCCGGCTTGCAACTAATGAAAAACTGTTTTTT.

This clonotype was observed many times. The J gene is TRBJ2-7, the V gene TRBV29-1; no definite D call. This CDR3 has 13 residues. Germline CDR1 reads SQVTM; CDR2 reads ANQGSEA. The V and J ends lost 1 base and 2 bases respectively, with 9 bases between them. The CDR3, as DNA: TGCAGCGTTGAAGGGCCAAGTCCCTACGAGCAGTACTTC. Encoded protein: CSVEGPSPYEQYF.

This clonotype has ten or more counts. The V and J genes are TRBV28 and TRBJ2-1; D possibly corresponds to TRBD2 (6 bases). V lost 7 bases, J lost 6 bases, and 19 bases lay in between. The CDR3 is 15 amino acids. CDR1 and CDR2 from the germline V gene are MDHEN and SYDVKM. CDR3 sequence (DNA): TGTGCCAGCACCAAAGGGGCGGGATGGTTCAATGAGCAGTTCTTC. This encodes CASTKGAGWFNEQFF.

The rearrangement uses TRBV20-1 and TRBJ2-5; 10 bases line up with TRBD2. The V segment lost 4 bases and the J segment 5 bases; nucleotides outside the gene matches: 7. Germline V lookup: CDR1 DFQATT, CDR2 SNEGSKA (reference sequence). The CDR3 is made up of 14 amino acids. The CDR3 sequence: CSATSGGSGETQYF. CDR3 in DNA: TGCAGTGCTACTAGCGGGGGATCTGGGGAGACCCAGTACTTC.

The CDR3 spells CASSHPGTGRRVSYEQYF. The CDR3 bases are TGTGCCAGCAGCCACCCCGGGACAGGGAGGAGGGTCTCCTACGAGCAGTACTTC. V usage is TRBV28 and J usage is TRBJ2-7; TRBD1 agrees at 9 bases. The ends lost 6 bases at V and 0 bases at J; junction bases unmatched: 15. This CDR3 contains 18 residues. CDR1 MDHEN and CDR2 SYDVKM come from the germline V gene.

This clonotype was seen repeatedly, ten times or more. DNA for the CDR3: TGTGCCAGCAGCCACGGGACAGGGGAGACCTATAATTCACCCCTCCACTTT. It translates to CASSHGTGETYNSPLHF. The J gene is TRBJ1-6, the V gene TRBV6-1; 10 positions match TRBD1. The CDR3 consists of 17 residues. CDR1 is MNHNS and CDR2 is SASEGT in the germline V gene. With 6 bases clipped from V and 2 bases from J, the junction kept 7 bases outside the gene matches.

The sample holds many counts of this clonotype. The CDR3 region has the DNA TGCAGTGCTAGGAGGGAGCCAGGCGAGCAGTACTTC. It encodes CSARREPGEQYF. V usage is TRBV20-1 and J usage is TRBJ2-7, with a tentative D call TRBD2 (5 bases). Trimming stripped 3 bases from V and 6 bases from J, with 12 bases between. The CDR3 extends over 12 amino acids. CDR1 DFQATT and CDR2 SNEGSKA come from the germline V gene (reference sequence).

This clonotype was seen only a few times. The rearrangement joins TRBV27 to TRBJ1-3; 7 positions agree with TRBD1. Germline loops: CDR1 MNHEY, CDR2 SMNVEV (reference sequence). V lost 6 bases to trimming and J lost 0 bases; unmatched junction nucleotides: 5. This CDR3 contains 15 residues. The CDR3 sequence: CASRQTGTSGNTIYF. Here the CDR3 DNA reads TGTGCCAGCAGACAGACAGGGACCTCTGGAAACACCATATATTTT.

The chain couples TRBV5-1 to TRBJ2-2, with D perhaps matching TRBD1 or TRBD2 (6 bases each). Germline values: CDR1 SGHRS, CDR2 YFSETQ. The CDR3 runs 15 residues. The germline V and J ends were trimmed by 1 base and 2 bases, with 9 bases remaining between them. The CDR3 sequence: CASSLYGGNTGELFF. As DNA, the CDR3 is TGCGCCAGCAGCTTGTACGGGGGCAACACCGGGGAGCTGTTTTTT. Looking up the rest from reference TRBV5-1 and TRBJ2-2 gives the full variable domain: KAGVTQTPRYLIKTRGQQVTLSCSPISGHRSVSWYQQTPGQGLQFLFEYFSETQRNKGNFPGRFSGRQFSNSRSEMNVSTLELGDSALYLCASSLYGGNTGELFFGEGSRLTVL.

The chain uses TRBV2 and TRBJ1-2; D remains ambiguous. Germline V gene lookup returns CDR1 SNHLY and CDR2 FYNNEI. The CDR3 is 15 residues long. Trimming took off 5 bases at V and 5 bases at J, with 18 bases between the two ends. In nucleotides, the CDR3 is TGTGCCAGCAGTACCCTTTTCGGCGGCGGGTATGGCTACACCTTC. It codes for CASSTLFGGGYGYTF.

This clonotype was detected many times. This chain joins TRBV5-6 and TRBJ1-2, with TRBD1 matching over 7 bases. CDR3 size: 15 residues. CDR1 and CDR2 (germline): SGHDT, YYEEEE. J lost 7 bases, V lost 0 bases, and 9 bases had no gene match. In DNA, the CDR3 is TGTGCCAGCAGCTTGGGAGAAGGGGGCGCATCTGGCTACACCTTC. Protein product: CASSLGEGGASGYTF.

The gene calls are TRBV19 and TRBJ1-1; tentatively, D is TRBD1 (6 bases). This CDR3 has 15 amino acids. Trimming pared 4 bases from V and 3 bases from J, leaving 15 bases between. Germline CDR1 is LNHDA and CDR2 is SQIVND (reference sequence). In DNA form, the CDR3 reads TGTGCCAGTAGTAGGGCAGGGGTCTACGACACTGAAGCTTTCTTT. As protein: CASSRAGVYDTEAFF.

This clonotype has a count of ten or more. This rearrangement joins TRBV9 to TRBJ2-7, with TRBD2 identical over 7 bases. In germline, CDR1 is SGDLS, CDR2 YYNGEE. V gave up 4 bases and J gave up 0 bases; unmatched junction bases: 4. The CDR3 covers 14 residues. In DNA form, the CDR3 reads TGTGCCAGCAGCCTCCGGGACTACTCCTACGAGCAGTACTTC. It translates to CASSLRDYSYEQYF.

Details on this clonotype: It may be a read error: a sequence one base away is much more abundant. The chain carries TRBV20-1 and TRBJ2-3; 10 positions agree with TRBD2. This CDR3 contains 15 residues. The germline V gene has CDR1 DFQATT and CDR2 SNEGSKA (reference sequence). V lost 5 bases, J lost 3 bases, and 8 bases stayed unmatched. The DNA of the CDR3 is TGCAGTGCTTCCGGAACTAGCGGGGTAACAGATACGCAGTATTTT. It specifies CSASGTSGVTDTQYF.

The rearrangement uses TRBV6-1 and TRBJ2-3, with no clear D. The CDR3 covers 14 residues. Trimming stripped 7 bases from V and 0 bases from J, with 11 bases between. Germline V gene data show CDR1 as MNHNS and CDR2 as SASEGT. In nucleotides, the CDR3 is TGTGCCAGCACCGCTGACCGGAGCACAGATACGCAGTATTTT. Residues: CASTADRSTDTQYF.

The chain recombines TRBV20-1 with TRBJ1-1, with D perhaps matching TRBD1 (5 bases). Trimming pared 6 bases from V and 3 bases from J, leaving 17 bases between. Germline V gene sequence: CDR1 DFQATT, CDR2 SNEGSKA (reference sequence). This CDR3 has 14 residues. CDR3: CSANLQGGDTEAFF. The CDR3 DNA sequence: TGCAGTGCCAACCTCCAGGGTGGGGACACTGAAGCTTTCTTT.

This clonotype was picked up many times. V is TRBV11-1 and J is TRBJ2-1; 7 bases match TRBD2. The CDR3 runs 19 residues. Trimming cost V 2 bases and J 1 base; bases outside gene matches: 14. Germline V gene lookup returns CDR1 SGHAT and CDR2 FQDESV (reference sequence). The chain's CDR3 is CASSLRLGRALGSYNEQFF. The CDR3 DNA follows: TGTGCCAGCAGCTTACGCTTAGGGAGGGCCCTGGGGTCCTACAATGAGCAGTTCTTC.

This clonotype was detected ten times or more. The V and J genes are TRBV7-9 and TRBJ1-2; no clear D gene. This CDR3 has 15 amino acids. Trimming took off 1 base at V and 8 bases at J, with 17 bases between the two ends. CDR1 and CDR2 (germline): SEHNR, FQNEAQ (reference sequence). The CDR3 protein is CASSLEATEGEGYTF. As DNA, the CDR3 is TGTGCCAGCAGCTTAGAGGCCACGGAGGGTGAAGGCTACACCTTC. Using reference TRBV7-9 and TRBJ1-2 for the parts outside the CDR3, the full variable domain is DTGVSQNPRHKITKRGQNVTFRCDPISEHNRLYWYRQTLGQGPEFLTYFQNEAQLEKSRLLSDRFSAERPKGSFSTLEIQRTEQGDSAMYLCASSLEATEGEGYTFGSGTRLTVV.

J is TRBJ2-7 and V is TRBV27; a weak D match, TRBD1 (6 bases). V lost 6 bases, J lost 0 bases, and 15 bases lay in between. Germline CDR1 is MNHEY and CDR2 is SMNVEV (reference sequence). The CDR3 spans 15 residues. CDR3 residues: CASRASRDNSYEQYF. The CDR3 DNA reads TGTGCCAGCAGAGCCTCCCGGGACAACTCCTACGAGCAGTACTTC.

The rearrangement joins TRBV4-1 to TRBJ2-4; a weak D match, TRBD1 (5 bases). V gave up 0 bases and J gave up 5 bases, with 8 bases separating them. Germline V gene sequence: CDR1 MGHRA, CDR2 YSYEKL. CDR3 length: 14 amino acids. The CDR3 DNA follows: TGCGCCAGCAGCCAAGAAGGGGTCGAAAACATTCAGTACTTC. Amino acid sequence: CASSQEGVENIQYF.

This clonotype was counted many times. The gene calls are TRBV19 and TRBJ1-1, with 7 bases matching TRBD1. Germline loops: CDR1 LNHDA, CDR2 SQIVND (reference sequence). The ends lost 6 bases at V and 2 bases at J; junction bases unmatched: 12. The CDR3 extends over 16 amino acids. CDR3 protein: CASRLIPGQRNTEAFF. CDR3 nucleotide sequence: TGTGCCAGTAGGCTTATTCCGGGACAGCGAAACACTGAAGCTTTCTTT.

With regard to this clonotype: This sequence may be a read error, since a much larger clone differs from it by one base. This chain links TRBV28 with TRBJ2-7, with a tentative D call TRBD2 (6 bases). Germline lookup yields CDR1 MDHEN and CDR2 SYDVKM. The V end was cut by 8 bases, the J end by 2 bases, with 16 bases between. The CDR3 runs 14 residues. CDR3 loop: CASGGTGGTYEQYF. The CDR3 nucleotides are TGTGCCAGCGGCGGGACTGGCGGCACCTACGAGCAGTACTTC.

This clonotype showed up many times. The J gene is TRBJ1-4, the V gene TRBV2; D possibly corresponds to TRBD1 (5 bases). Germline lookup yields CDR1 SNHLY and CDR2 FYNNEI. Trimming shortened V by 6 bases and J by 1 base, and 21 bases separated the two germline ends. The CDR3 is 18 residues long. The CDR3 region is CASRGSAQTGLTNEKLFF. The CDR3 bases are TGTGCCAGCAGAGGAAGTGCCCAAACAGGATTAACTAATGAAAAACTGTTTTTT.

This clonotype appeared many times. The chain employs TRBV2 and TRBJ2-2; D is perhaps TRBD1 or TRBD2 (5 bases each). The CDR3 is made up of 13 amino acids. CDR1 and CDR2 from the germline V gene are SNHLY and FYNNEI. V lost 6 bases to trimming and J lost 5 bases, with 10 bases between them. The CDR3 is CASSGAGTGELFF. The CDR3 DNA follows: TGTGCCAGCAGCGGGGCCGGTACCGGGGAGCTGTTTTTT.

The rearrangement joins TRBV27 to TRBJ1-6; D remains ambiguous. V lost 7 bases to trimming and J lost 7 bases, with 14 bases between them. This CDR3 region has 14 residues. Germline-derived CDR1 and CDR2 are MNHEY and SMNVEV (reference sequence). Written as DNA, the CDR3 is TGTGCCAGCATGAGAACGTATAGCAATTCACCCCTCCACTTT. It codes for CASMRTYSNSPLHF.

This clonotype has ten or more counts. The rearrangement joins TRBV18 to TRBJ2-3; D is possibly TRBD1 or TRBD2 (6 bases each). V lost 0 bases, J lost 3 bases, and 10 bases lay in between. This CDR3 region has 15 residues. CDR1 and CDR2 (germline): KGHSH, LQKENI. In DNA, the CDR3 is TGTGCCAGCTCACCACCGGGGGCGGGAACAGATACGCAGTATTTT. Its protein is CASSPPGAGTDTQYF.

This clonotype was detected a few times. The chain is built from TRBV6-1 and TRBJ1-5; D might be TRBD1 (5 bases). The CDR3 has 18 amino acids. Germline V gene sequence: CDR1 MNHNS, CDR2 SASEGT. Trimming left V 5 bases short and J 5 bases short, with 25 bases between. The chain's CDR3 is CASSPNYVGGAKDQPQHF. The CDR3 DNA reads TGTGCCAGCAGTCCAAATTACGTAGGAGGGGCTAAGGATCAGCCCCAGCATTTT.

V is TRBV7-8 and J is TRBJ2-1; 10 positions agree with TRBD2. The germline CDR1 and CDR2 sequences are SGHVS and FQNEAQ. This CDR3 comprises 18 residues. Trimming took 8 bases from V and 0 from J; bases not matched to a gene: 13. The CDR3 DNA is TGTGCCAGCCTCCCGGGGGTTAGCGGGGGGCTCTCCTACAATGAGCAGTTCTTC. Protein product: CASLPGVSGGLSYNEQFF.